This TCR beta chain derives from a study of T cells after yellow fever vaccination. General study results and limits: In post-booster samples, most primary-vaccination clones reappeared (about 96% CD4, roughly 88% CD8).

MiXCR was run by TCRdb on the 5' RACE reads, yielding one entry per CDR3 protein. The top ten clones hold 2.5% to 4% of a sample with approximately 250,000 distinct CDR3 sequences, around 5.3% of them seen once. This clonotype was observed a handful of times. Antigen: not known. Trimming stripped 7 bases from V and 4 bases from J, with 16 bases between. The germline V gene has CDR1 DFQATT and CDR2 SNEGSKA (reference sequence). This CDR3 region has 13 residues. The sequenced sample was CD4+ T cells sorted from PBMCs, obtained on the day of the yellow fever booster vaccination. V gene TRBV20-1 combines with J gene TRBJ1-1; D unresolved. This sequence originates from a man between 18 and 35 years old who received the YFV17D yellow fever vaccine. Here the CDR3 DNA reads TGCAGTGGTACGGTTCACAGAAGCACTGAAGCTTTCTTT. Its translation: CSGTVHRSTEAFF.